The clone carrying this TCR beta chain was detected only a few times. The antigen remains unidentified. Stated treatment: oral pan-JAK inhibitor, 5-10 mg twice daily. Extracted RNA was reverse transcribed into cDNA, the sequencing template. Sequencing used immunoSEQ multiplex PCR; TCRdb keeps in-frame clones, though not all of them. The data show some 120,000 clones, 61% seen once. With 1 base removed from V and 3 bases from J, the gap between germline ends came to 16 bases. Germline CDR1 and CDR2: SGHVS and FQNEAQ. The CDR3 totals 16 residues. The entry originates in a study of CD8+ T cells in alopecia areata. Study information: People stayed on tofacitinib for 6 to 18 months, then stopped the drug for 6 months. Whole-study results and caveats: Lesional scalp exceeded normal scalp in clonality, especially in alopecia totalis/universalis. The study found TCR sharing across patients less clear than in mice, possibly for HLA reasons.

This sequence originates from a human donor with alopecia areata. The starting material was CD4+ T cells sorted from blood, obtained at week 4, from a patient treated with tofacitinib. This chain links TRBV7-8 with TRBJ2-7, with D perhaps matching TRBD1 or TRBD2 (5 bases each). The CDR3 nucleotides are TGTGCCAGCAGCTTAGTACGGGGCTCGGGGTACTACGAGCAGTACTTC. Residues: CASSLVRGSGYYEQYF. The full variable domain, completed using reference TRBV7-8 and TRBJ2-7, is GAGVSQSPRYKVAKRGQDVALRCDPISGHVSLFWYQQALGQGPEFLTYFQNEAQLDKSGLPSDRFFAERPEGSVSTLKIQRTQQEDSAVYLCASSLVRGSGYYEQYFGPGTRLTVT.